This TCR beta chain is drawn from a study of blood T cells in healthy people across ages. The use of a sample-barcoded 5' primer and a J-beta primer mix characterized a second PCR of roughly 7 to 11 cycles. A template-switch adaptor that had 12 random nucleotides put a tag on each cDNA molecule. CDR3-containing paired-end reads numbering at least 2.5 million came from each sample. Using its own MiXCR run on the 5' RACE reads, TCRdb lists one record per CDR3 protein. The repertoire includes some 710,000 distinct CDR3 sequences, about half of them detected once, and around 18% sits in the top ten. V lost 2 bases and J lost 5; bases outside the gene matches: 9. Germline CDR1 and CDR2: SGHDN and FVKESK. This CDR3 comprises 16 residues. This clonotype was seen more than once but under ten times. Its antigen is still unknown. Study observations and caveats: Older age coincided with a roughly linear decline in TCR beta diversity per million T cells.

The V and J genes are TRBV14 and TRBJ1-2, with TRBD1 matching 9 bases. The sequenced sample consisted of blood. This clonotype was sampled from a man older than 75 in good health. As DNA, the CDR3 is TGTGCCAGCAGCCAACATTCGGGACAGGGTGTGTATGGCTACACCTTC. Protein product: CASSQHSGQGVYGYTF.